One and the same sample provided the 8 T cell receptor beta chains below, sequenced in a study of shared clonotypes between healthy human individuals. Sequencing used immunoSEQ multiplex PCR; TCRdb keeps in-frame clones, though not all of them. The profile shows fewer than 1.8 million clones, around 98.5% of them singletons. The specimen was naive CD4+ T cells sorted from blood. The subset here: CD45RA+ positively selected. The receptors were gathered from a man in his thirties or forties in good health.

This chain connects TRBV7-9 to TRBJ1-4; no reliable D call. V was cut by 4 bases and J by 7 bases, with 22 bases left in between. This CDR3 region has 17 residues. The germline gives CDR1 SEHNR, CDR2 FQNEAQ (reference sequence). The CDR3 reads CASSSTRDFEGSEKLFF. In nucleotides, the CDR3 is TGTGCCAGCAGCTCTACCCGGGATTTTGAAGGCAGTGAAAAACTGTTTTTT.

The V call is TRBV18, the J call TRBJ1-5; unclear D gene. Germline CDR1 and CDR2: KGHSH and LQKENI. V was trimmed by 3 bases and J by 2 bases, leaving 14 bases between them. This CDR3 spans 16 amino acids. The CDR3 nucleotides read TGTGCCAGCTCACCCAAGGGTTTGGGTGGCAATCAGCCCCAGCATTTT. The encoded protein is CASSPKGLGGNQPQHF.

The genes are TRBV15 and TRBJ2-1; 9 bases are a match to TRBD2. The V segment lost 3 bases and the J segment 8 bases; nucleotides outside the gene matches: 11. From germline, CDR1 is LNHNV and CDR2 YYDKDF (reference sequence). This CDR3 is 16 amino acids long. The CDR3 sequence: CATSSRPGLAAHEQFF. The CDR3 DNA sequence: TGTGCCACCAGCAGTCGACCGGGACTAGCTGCACATGAGCAGTTCTTC.

This chain connects TRBV28 to TRBJ1-1; possible D gene TRBD1, 5 bases. The CDR3 extends over 14 amino acids. Trimming stripped 5 bases from V and 10 bases from J, with 20 bases between. Germline V lookup: CDR1 MDHEN, CDR2 SYDVKM. CDR3 in amino acids: CASSPQVRGAGAFF. For the CDR3, the DNA is TGTGCCAGCAGTCCCCAGGTAAGAGGGGCCGGAGCTTTCTTT.

This chain connects TRBV18 to TRBJ1-1; D perhaps matches TRBD1 (6 bases). V shed 2 bases and J shed 6 bases, with 16 bases lying between them. This CDR3 is 15 amino acids long. CDR1 KGHSH and CDR2 LQKENI come from the germline V gene. The CDR3 protein is CASSPRGGAYPEAFF. As DNA, the CDR3 is TGTGCCAGCTCACCAAGGGGGGGCGCCTATCCTGAAGCTTTCTTT.

The chain recombines TRBV2 with TRBJ1-5, with D perhaps matching TRBD1 (5 bases). The germline V gene has CDR1 SNHLY and CDR2 FYNNEI. V shed 6 bases and J shed 0 bases, with 15 bases lying between them. The CDR3 is 16 residues long. The CDR3: CASRWSGDNSNQPQHF. CDR3 coding DNA: TGTGCCAGCAGGTGGTCGGGGGATAATAGCAATCAGCCCCAGCATTTT.

The table lists this clone with a count of one. V gene TRBV7-8 combines with J gene TRBJ2-1, with D unresolved. Trimming pared 2 bases from V and 3 bases from J, leaving 14 bases between. The CDR3 is 16 residues long. Germline V gene lookup returns CDR1 SGHVS and CDR2 FQNEAQ. The CDR3 spells CASSLQPLQGYNEQFF. The CDR3 bases are TGTGCCAGCAGCTTACAGCCGCTACAAGGCTACAATGAGCAGTTCTTC.

The chain couples TRBV21-1 to TRBJ2-1. TRBV21-1 is designated a pseudogene. This CDR3 is 15 amino acids long. This CDR3 reads CASSTRDGLYNEQFF. The CDR3 coding sequence is TGTGCCAGCAGCACCCGGGACGGTCTCTACAATGAGCAGTTCTTC.